This T cell receptor (beta chain) was recorded in a study of blood T cells in healthy people across ages. General study points: One million T cells yielded diversity estimates that were considered underestimates.

The CDR3 is 13 residues long. CDR1 is MNHEY, CDR2 SVGEGT, per germline. V was trimmed by 6 bases and J by 7 bases, leaving 12 bases between them. A J-beta primer mix and a sample-barcoded 5' primer were used in a second PCR of about 7 to 12 cycles. A template-switch adaptor containing 12 random nucleotides labeled each cDNA molecule. Every sample produced at least 2.5 million CDR3-containing paired-end reads. Using its own MiXCR run on the 5' RACE reads, TCRdb lists one record per CDR3 protein. Of 1.5 million to 2 million distinct CDR3 sequences in the sample, roughly 30% were seen once. Note on this clonotype: The antigen is not known.

This TCR came from a woman aged 25 to 39 in good health. The genes are TRBV6-2 or TRBV6-3 and TRBJ2-2, with D perhaps matching TRBD1 (6 bases). Sequenced: blood. The CDR3 DNA reads TGTGCCAGCAGACCACAGGGCTACGGGGAGCTGTTTTTT. Translation gives CASRPQGYGELFF.